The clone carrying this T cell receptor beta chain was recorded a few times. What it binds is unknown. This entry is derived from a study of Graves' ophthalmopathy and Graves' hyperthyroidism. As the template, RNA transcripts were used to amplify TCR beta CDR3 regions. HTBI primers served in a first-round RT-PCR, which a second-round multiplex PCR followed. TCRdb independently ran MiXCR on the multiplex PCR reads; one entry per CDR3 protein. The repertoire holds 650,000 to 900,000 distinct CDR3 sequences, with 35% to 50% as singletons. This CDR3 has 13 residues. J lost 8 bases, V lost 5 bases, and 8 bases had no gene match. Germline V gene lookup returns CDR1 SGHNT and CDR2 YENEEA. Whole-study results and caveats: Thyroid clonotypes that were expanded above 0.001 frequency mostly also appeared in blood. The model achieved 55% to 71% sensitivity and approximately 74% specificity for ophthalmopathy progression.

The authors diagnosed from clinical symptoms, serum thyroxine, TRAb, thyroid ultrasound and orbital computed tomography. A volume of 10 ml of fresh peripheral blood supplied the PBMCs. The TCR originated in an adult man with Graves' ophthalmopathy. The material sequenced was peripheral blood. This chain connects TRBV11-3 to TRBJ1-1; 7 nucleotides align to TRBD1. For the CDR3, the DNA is TGTGCCAGCAGCCCAGGACAGGATAAAGAAGCTTTCTTT. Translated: CASSPGQDKEAFF.